This T cell receptor (beta chain) derives from a study of naive CD8 T cells in extremely preterm neonates. Clones were sequenced by immunoSEQ multiplex PCR, and TCRdb holds only the in-frame ones, with some missing. The sample lists around 7,500 clones; about 98% were seen once. The germline gives CDR1 SNHLY, CDR2 FYNNEI. V was clipped by 5 bases and J by 0 bases; unmatched bases: 5. The CDR3 has 15 amino acids. This clone was observed once. What it recognizes is unknown. Study-wide results and caveats: Compared with all age groups, preterm neonates showed less repertoire richness. Preterm CDR3s were shorter than older groups', with fewer N additions and less trimming. Term neonates about 0.4%, young children less than 0.035%, adults 0.01%; preterm neonates shared about 2.9%.

Deliveries were elective term cesareans at roughly 35-43 weeks, with no labor or membrane rupture. The source of this sequence is a newborn in good health. Sequences were obtained from naive CD8+ T cells from cord blood. The chain is built from TRBV2 and TRBJ2-3, with 7 positions matching TRBD2. Here the CDR3 DNA reads TGTGCCAGCAGTCTTAGCGGGCCTAGCACAGATACGCAGTATTTT. Its protein is CASSLSGPSTDTQYF.